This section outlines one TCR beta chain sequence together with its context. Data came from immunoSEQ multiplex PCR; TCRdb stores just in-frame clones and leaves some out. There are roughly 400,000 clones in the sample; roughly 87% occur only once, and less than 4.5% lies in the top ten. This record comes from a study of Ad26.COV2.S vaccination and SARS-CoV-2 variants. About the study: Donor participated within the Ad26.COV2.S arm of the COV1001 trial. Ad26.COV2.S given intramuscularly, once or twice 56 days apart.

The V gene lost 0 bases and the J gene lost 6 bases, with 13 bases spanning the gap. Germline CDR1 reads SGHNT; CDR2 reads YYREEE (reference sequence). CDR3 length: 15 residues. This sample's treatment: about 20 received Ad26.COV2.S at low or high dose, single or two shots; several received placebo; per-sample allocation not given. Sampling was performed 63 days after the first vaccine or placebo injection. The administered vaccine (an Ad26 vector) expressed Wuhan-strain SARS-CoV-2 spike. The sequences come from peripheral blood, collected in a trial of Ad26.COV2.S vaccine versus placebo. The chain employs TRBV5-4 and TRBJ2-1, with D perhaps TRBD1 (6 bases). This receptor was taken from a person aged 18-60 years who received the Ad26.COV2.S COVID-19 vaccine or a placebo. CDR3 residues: CASSLAGGPGNEQFF. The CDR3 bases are TGTGCCAGCAGCTTGGCTGGGGGCCCCGGCAATGAGCAGTTCTTC.